This TCR beta chain is drawn from a study of molecular identifiers for immune sequencing clone quantification. At the level of the study: Replicates partitioned RNA from around 18,000 or 91,000 naive CD8 cells into five parts, sequencing four.

Study results and caveats: Clones with over 20 RNA copies captured over 99% of effector molecules but under 1% of naive ones. Identical TCR molecules can share a barcode, and this sharing could underestimate highly expanded clone sizes.

The CDR3 length is 15 residues. The V and J ends lost 2 bases and 5 bases respectively, with 15 bases between them. From germline, CDR1 is LNHNV and CDR2 YYDKDF (reference sequence). TCRdb called the PCR reads again in MiXCR, with one record for every CDR3 protein. Of about 320,000 distinct CDR3 sequences listed, about a fifth are singletons. Naive CD8 T cells were sorted as CD8+CD4-CCR7+CD45RA+. This clonotype was seen ten or more times. The antigen is undetermined. This chain connects TRBV15 to TRBJ1-1; D might be TRBD1 (5 bases). The source of this sequence is a human donor in good health. Some libraries in this study had Jurkat cell RNA spiked in. Sample: naive CD8+ T cells from blood, with Jurkat cell RNA spiked in. Stated subset: FACS-sorted CD8+CD4-CCR7+CD45RA+ naive T cells. CDR3 nucleotide sequence: TGTGCCACCAGCAGATTCGAGGGGAGGATGACTGAAGCTTTCTTT. Residues: CATSRFEGRMTEAFF.